The clone carrying this T cell receptor (beta chain) was observed a handful of times. Its antigen is currently unknown. TCRdb used MiXCR to reprocess the 5' RACE reads, holding one entry per CDR3 protein. This table has around 290,000 distinct CDR3 sequences, just under 9.5% appearing once. This specimen comes from a study of identical twins. This CDR3 region has 16 residues. V lost 7 bases, J lost 3 bases, and 17 bases stayed unmatched. Germline V gene sequence: CDR1 SQVTM, CDR2 ANQGSEA. In every case, the donor was a healthy Caucasian. Study-wide findings and caveats: In drawing conclusions, the study used cross-sectional statistical analysis and did not follow the same donors.

This sample was also put to use in a study of yellow fever vaccine responses in identical twins. That publication notes: The T cell response to vaccination in identical twins was reportedly partly convergent and partly personalized.

V is TRBV29-1 and J is TRBJ1-2; 7 bases map to TRBD1. The sequence derives from a woman aged 18-29 years in good health. The sample consisted of CD8+ T cells sorted from blood. The CDR3 reads CSALQTPQGLDYGYTF. The CDR3 DNA reads TGCAGCGCACTCCAAACCCCACAGGGGCTAGACTATGGCTACACCTTC.